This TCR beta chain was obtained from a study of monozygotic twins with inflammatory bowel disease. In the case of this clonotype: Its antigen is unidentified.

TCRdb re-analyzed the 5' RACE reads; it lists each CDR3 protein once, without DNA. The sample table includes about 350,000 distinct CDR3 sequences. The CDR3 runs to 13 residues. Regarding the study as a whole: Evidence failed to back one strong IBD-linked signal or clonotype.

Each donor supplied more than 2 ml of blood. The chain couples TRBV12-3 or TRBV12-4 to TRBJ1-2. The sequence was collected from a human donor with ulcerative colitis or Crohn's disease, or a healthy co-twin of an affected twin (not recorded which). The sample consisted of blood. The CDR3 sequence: CASSSSRGGGYTF.